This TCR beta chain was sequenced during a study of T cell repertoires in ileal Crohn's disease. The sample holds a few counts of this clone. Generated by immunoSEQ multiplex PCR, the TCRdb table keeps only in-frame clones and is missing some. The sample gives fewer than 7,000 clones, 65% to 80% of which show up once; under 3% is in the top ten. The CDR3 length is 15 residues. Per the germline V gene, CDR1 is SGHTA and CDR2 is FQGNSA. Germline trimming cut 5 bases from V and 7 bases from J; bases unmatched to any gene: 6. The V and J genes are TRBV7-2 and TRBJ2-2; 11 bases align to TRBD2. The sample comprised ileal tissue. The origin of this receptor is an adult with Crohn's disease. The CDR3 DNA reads TGTGCCAGCAGCCTAGATAGCGGGAGGGGCGGGGAGCTGTTTTTT. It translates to CASSLDSGRGGELFF.